This TCR beta chain was obtained from a study of blood T cell repertoires in COVID-19. Study summary: Sample material is recorded as cDNA or gDNA derived from T cells, B-cell-depleted T cells, or PBMCs.

Trimming took off 0 bases at V and 7 bases at J, with 12 bases between the two ends. The germline V gene encodes CDR1 LNHNV and CDR2 YYDKDF (reference sequence). This CDR3 comprises 15 residues. Method: immunoSEQ multiplex PCR; TCRdb's copy keeps in-frame clones and lacks some. The sample yields roughly 250,000 clones, about 85% seen once. Everyone who took part was about 18 to 90 years old, and they came from 24 US areas. Among Cohort 3 donors, those recovered had two negative PCRs, clearance, or symptom resolution. The V gene is TRBV15, the J gene TRBJ2-2; tentatively, D is TRBD1 (5 bases). This clonotype originated in a woman aged 45-60 years who had recovered from COVID-19. Specimen: PBMCs or T cells enriched from blood (not recorded which). The CDR3 loop reads CATSRDRLGRGELFF. The CDR3 DNA is TGTGCCACCAGCAGAGATCGGTTGGGGCGCGGGGAGCTGTTTTTT.